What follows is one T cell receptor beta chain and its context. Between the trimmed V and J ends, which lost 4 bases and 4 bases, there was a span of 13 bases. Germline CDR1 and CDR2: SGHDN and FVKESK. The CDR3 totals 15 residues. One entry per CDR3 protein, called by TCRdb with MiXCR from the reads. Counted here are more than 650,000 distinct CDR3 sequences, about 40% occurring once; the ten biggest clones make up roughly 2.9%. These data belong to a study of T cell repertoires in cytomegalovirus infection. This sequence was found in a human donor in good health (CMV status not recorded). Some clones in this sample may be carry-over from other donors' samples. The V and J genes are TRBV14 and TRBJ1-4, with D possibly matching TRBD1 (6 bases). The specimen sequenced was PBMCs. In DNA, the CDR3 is TGTGCCAGCAGCCCCGAGGCAGGGGATAATGAAAAACTGTTTTTT. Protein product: CASSPEAGDNEKLFF.